Given below is one T cell receptor (beta chain) in context. The record originates from a study of blood T cell repertoires in COVID-19. Study at large: T cells, B-cell-depleted T cells, or PBMCs provided the cDNA or gDNA that served as material.

Original processing methods: For nucleated cells, counts were estimated from reference gene primer amplification. The table came from immunoSEQ multiplex PCR; TCRdb's copy has only in-frame clones and leaves some out. V, J and clone size were drawn from that table, and D and trimming were deduced from the DNA. The data contain roughly 170,000 clones, approximately 87% of them singletons. This CDR3 has 14 residues. V lost 7 bases to trimming and J lost 2 bases; unmatched junction nucleotides: 4. The germline V gene encodes CDR1 MNHEY and CDR2 SVGAGI. The chain has TRBV6-5 and TRBJ2-1, with 8 nucleotides matching TRBD1. The sample was peripheral blood. The sequence came from a woman under 30 who had recovered from COVID-19. The CDR3, as DNA: TGTGCCAGCAAAGAGGGACAGGCCTACAATGAGCAGTTCTTC. Protein: CASKEGQAYNEQFF.